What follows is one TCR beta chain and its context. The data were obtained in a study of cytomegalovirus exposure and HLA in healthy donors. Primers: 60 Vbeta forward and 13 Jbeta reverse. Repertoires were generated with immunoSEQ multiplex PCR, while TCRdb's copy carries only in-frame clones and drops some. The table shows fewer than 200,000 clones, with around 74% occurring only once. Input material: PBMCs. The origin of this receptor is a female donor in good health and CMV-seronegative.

The chain's CDR3 is CAISGEPLNYGYTF. For the CDR3, the DNA is TGTGCCATCAGTGGAGAGCCTCTCAACTATGGCTACACCTTC. The chain employs TRBV10-3 and TRBJ1-2; D is unresolved. Trimming took off 4 bases at V and 2 bases at J, with 11 bases between the two ends. The CDR3 sequence is 14 residues long. Germline CDR1 ENHRY, CDR2 SYGVKD.